The clone carrying this T cell receptor beta chain appeared many times. The antigen is unknown. This sample is part of a study of T-cell memory formation after mild COVID-19. Study-wide background: Clustering of TCRs was largely donor specific.

TCRdb recomputed calls from the 5' RACE reads with MiXCR, one row per CDR3 protein. The sample carries about 29,000 distinct CDR3 sequences, around 12% recorded once. The CDR3 contains 15 residues. Germline V CDR1 and CDR2: LNHNV, YYDKDF (reference sequence). J was trimmed by 4 bases and V by 4 bases; bases with no gene match: 6. Findings and limits, study-wide: Memory sampled before infection contained some responding clones, suggesting cross-reactive memory joined.

This chain uses TRBV15 with TRBJ1-4, with TRBD1 matching 7 bases. The sequence came from an adult woman who had mild COVID-19 (a few samples of this study predate the infection). Cell type and time point are not known. The sequenced material came from PBMCs or a T cell subset sorted from them (not recorded which). CDR3 nucleotides: TGTGCCACCAGCAAACCGGGACAGATTAATGAAAAACTGTTTTTT. Its translation is CATSKPGQINEKLFF. Full variable domain (outside the CDR3, taken from reference TRBV15 and TRBJ1-4): DAMVIQNPRYQVTQFGKPVTLSCSQTLNHNVMYWYQQKSSQAPKLLFHYYDKDFNNEADTPDNFQSRRPNTSFCFLDIRSPGLGDTAMYLCATSKPGQINEKLFFGSGTQLSVL.